Listed below are T cell receptor beta chains from one sample, sequenced in a study of blood T cell repertoires in COVID-19. TCRdb's copy holds only in-frame clones and misses some; the assay was immunoSEQ multiplex PCR. The table has fewer than 250,000 clones, around three quarters seen once. The sequenced sample was PBMCs or T cells enriched from blood (not recorded which). These receptors were taken from a woman in her forties or fifties with acute COVID-19. CDR3s include the opening cysteine and the closing phenylalanine or tryptophan. The D gene is left open where the match is weak. Not all rows give a size; the values are once, few, many and, for expanded clones, a class.

once	TRBV6-5	TRBJ1-1	.	CASSYVSGGARTEAFF	TGTGCCAGCAGTTATGTAAGCGGGGGGGCGCGCACTGAAGCTTTCTTT
.	TRBV5-5	TRBJ1-1	.	CASSRDPGARNTEAFF	TGTGCCAGCAGCCGTGACCCTGGGGCACGAAACACTGAAGCTTTCTTT
.	TRBV6-1	TRBJ2-5	TRBD1	CASSEGTGMETQYF	TGTGCCAGCAGTGAAGGGACAGGGATGGAGACCCAGTACTTC
.	TRBV7-8	TRBJ2-2	.	CASSWGLGAGTGELFF	TGTGCCAGCAGCTGGGGGCTAGGGGCGGGCACCGGGGAGCTGTTTTTT
.	TRBV19	TRBJ2-1	.	CASSQRAAVNNEQFF	TGTGCCAGTAGTCAAAGAGCGGCGGTGAACAATGAGCAGTTCTTC
.	TRBV3-1/TRBV3-2	TRBJ2-5	TRBD2	CASSQVGGGTKRTQYF	TGTGCCAGCAGCCAAGTGGGCGGGGGGACTAAACGGACCCAGTACTTC
.	TRBV29-1	TRBJ1-1	TRBD1	CSAGTGGTEAFF	TGCAGCGCCGGGACAGGGGGCACTGAAGCTTTCTTT
once	TRBV3-1/TRBV3-2	TRBJ2-2	TRBD1	CASRQGVGTGELFF	TGTGCCAGCAGACAGGGGGTGGGCACCGGGGAGCTGTTTTTT
.	TRBV28	TRBJ1-3	.	CATSSGSGNTIYF	TGTGCCACCTCGTCGGGCTCTGGAAACACCATATATTTT
.	TRBV4-2	TRBJ1-4	.	CASSQDPRGGGNEKLFF	TGTGCCAGCAGCCAAGATCCTCGAGGAGGCGGAAACGAAAAACTGTTTTTT
few	TRBV6-4	TRBJ1-6	.	CASSPYRESSYNSPLHF	TGTGCCAGCAGCCCCTACAGGGAAAGCTCCTATAATTCACCCCTCCACTTT
.	TRBV12-3/TRBV12-4	TRBJ1-1	.	CASSLSSVRAFF	TGTGCCAGCAGTTTAAGCTCGGTGAGAGCTTTCTTT
.	TRBV18	TRBJ2-5	.	CASSPGFKETQYF	TGTGCCAGCTCACCCGGGTTTAAGGAGACCCAGTACTTC
.	TRBV19	TRBJ1-2	.	CASSVPQGNGYTF	TGTGCCAGTAGTGTTCCCCAGGGAAATGGCTACACCTTC
once	TRBV4-1	TRBJ1-1	TRBD1	CASSQLTGARSTEAFF	TGCGCCAGCAGCCAACTGACAGGGGCGAGGAGCACTGAAGCTTTCTTT
.	TRBV14	TRBJ1-6	.	CASSQIGGAAGSPLHF	TGTGCCAGCAGCCAGATTGGAGGGGCCGCCGGTTCACCCCTCCACTTT
.	TRBV10-1	TRBJ1-1	TRBD1	CASSVIWIGQENTEAFF	TGCGCCAGCAGTGTTATATGGATCGGACAGGAGAACACTGAAGCTTTCTTT
.	TRBV11-2	TRBJ1-3	.	CASSLGAGGNTIYF	TGTGCCAGCAGCTTAGGGGCAGGTGGAAACACCATATATTTT
.	TRBV27	TRBJ1-1	.	CASSLFSSQNTEAFF	TGTGCCAGCAGTTTATTTTCCAGTCAGAACACTGAAGCTTTCTTT
once	TRBV4-2	TRBJ1-4	TRBD1	CASSRGSGTDSRKLFF	TGTGCCAGCAGCCGAGGATCCGGGACAGACTCCCGAAAACTGTTTTTT
.	TRBV9	TRBJ1-1	TRBD1	CASSVAPGQGRTEAFF	TGTGCCAGCAGCGTAGCCCCGGGACAGGGGCGCACTGAAGCTTTCTTT
.	TRBV9	TRBJ1-2	.	CASSRGEGTDF	TGTGCCAGCAGCAGAGGGGAGGGAACGGACTTC
.	TRBV7-2	TRBJ2-6	TRBD1	CASSSRGQGPGANVLTF	TGTGCCAGCAGCTCTAGGGGACAGGGCCCTGGGGCCAACGTCCTGACTTTC
.	TRBV30	TRBJ1-1	TRBD1	CAWGTGWRTEAFF	TGTGCCTGGGGGACAGGGTGGCGCACTGAAGCTTTCTTT
few	TRBV24-1	TRBJ1-2	TRBD1	CATRGQGIGYTF	TGTGCCACCAGGGGACAGGGGATTGGCTACACCTTC
.	TRBV4-1	TRBJ2-3	TRBD2	CASSQDHGLAATDTQYF	TGCGCCAGCAGCCAAGATCACGGACTAGCGGCCACAGATACGCAGTATTTT
once	TRBV27	TRBJ2-3	.	CASSWGDLAGGTDTQYF	TGTGCCAGCAGTTGGGGGGATCTGGCAGGGGGGACAGATACGCAGTATTTT
few	TRBV18	TRBJ2-1	TRBD2	CASSPYLFSGGAGDEQFF	TGTGCCAGCTCCCCTTACCTCTTCAGCGGGGGAGCAGGGGATGAGCAGTTCTTC
once	TRBV6-2/TRBV6-3	TRBJ1-5	TRBD1	CASSLRDSQPQHF	TGTGCCAGCAGTCTTAGGGACAGTCAGCCCCAGCATTTT
.	TRBV29-1	TRBJ1-2	.	CSVDRASYGYTF	TGCAGCGTTGACAGGGCAAGCTATGGCTACACCTTC
once	TRBV9	TRBJ2-3	TRBD2	CASSGLAGGPGTDTQYF	TGTGCCAGCAGCGGACTAGCGGGGGGGCCTGGCACAGATACGCAGTATTTT